This record covers a single TCR beta chain. Its matching antigen is unknown. The same CDR3 is also encoded by other DNA sequences in this sample. Measured with immunoSEQ multiplex PCR; TCRdb has only the in-frame clones, and not every one. The sample lists roughly 92,000 clones; roughly 90% were seen once. Trimming left V 5 bases short and J 5 bases short, with 10 bases between. Germline V gives CDR1 SEHNR, CDR2 FQNEAQ (reference sequence). The CDR3 runs 13 residues. This record comes from a study of graft-versus-host responses after intestinal transplantation. Across the whole study: In this cohort, recipients had multivisceral, liver-intestinal, or isolated intestinal transplants. Anti-thymocyte globulin served as induction for all recipients, who then took tacrolimus and steroids for three to four years. Broader study findings: Clonal ratios of graft-versus-host to host-versus-graft in allografts were high for patients exhibiting graft-donor T cell macrochimerism. Among recipient marrow samples, GvH clones were found; some appeared first in ileum or blood.

The V and J genes are TRBV7-9 and TRBJ1-5; a weak D match, TRBD1 (6 bases). This TCR was recovered from a human donor who was the organ donor for an intestinal transplant. Specimen: unstimulated CD4+ T cells sorted from spleen or lymph node cells, collected before transplant. The CDR3 nucleotides read TGTGCCAGCAGCCTACAGGGTGATCAGCCCCAGCATTTT. It translates to CASSLQGDQPQHF.